The 8 T cell receptor beta chains given below trace back to one sample, sequenced in a study of T-cell reconstitution after alpha-beta-depleted transplantation in children. It was with unique molecular identifiers that the TCRbeta library was prepared. TCRdb passed the PCR reads through MiXCR, listing each CDR3 protein once. The data show fewer than 700,000 distinct CDR3 sequences, 13% seen once. The sequencing here drew on PBMCs, mostly from graft donor cells, taken 360 days after TCRalphabeta/CD19-depleted stem cell transplant. These receptors all stem from a male patient under 18 who had a stem cell transplant for acute myeloid leukemia, so the T cells may come from the graft donor.

V usage is TRBV21-1 and J usage is TRBJ1-1. TRBV21-1 is a pseudogene segment. This CDR3 has 14 residues. The chain's CDR3 is CASSNLAVNTEAFF. The CDR3 coding sequence is TGTGCCAGCAGCAACTTGGCAGTGAACACTGAAGCTTTCTTT.

This clonotype showed up just a few times. This chain links TRBV29-1 with TRBJ1-1; D is unclear. Trimming removed 4 bases from V and 5 bases from J, with 14 bases in between. The CDR3 length is 13 residues. Germline V gene sequence: CDR1 SQVTM, CDR2 ANQGSEA. The CDR3: CSVGLGGHTEAFF. As DNA, the CDR3 is TGCAGCGTTGGCCTAGGTGGGCATACTGAAGCTTTCTTT. The full variable domain, with the rest looked up from reference TRBV29-1 and TRBJ1-1, is SAVISQKPSRDICQRGTSLTIQCQVDSQVTMMFWYRQQPGQSLTLIATANQGSEATYESGFVIDKFPISRPNLTFSTLTVSNMSPEDSSIYLCSVGLGGHTEAFFGQGTRLTVV.

The V and J genes are TRBV25-1 and TRBJ2-1, with D possibly TRBD2 on 6 matching bases. CDR3 length: 15 amino acids. CDR1 and CDR2 from the germline V gene are MGHDK and SYGVNS. With 4 bases removed from V and 7 bases from J, the gap between germline ends came to 17 bases. The CDR3 DNA is TGTGCCAGCAGTGGGAGGGCCACCATACGGAATGAGCAGTTCTTC. Translating it yields CASSGRATIRNEQFF.

This clonotype was recorded at least ten times. V usage is TRBV15 and J usage is TRBJ2-1, with TRBD2 matching 10 bases. V lost 0 bases to trimming and J lost 7 bases; unmatched junction nucleotides: 12. This CDR3 has 18 amino acids. Germline values: CDR1 LNHNV, CDR2 YYDKDF (reference sequence). CDR3 sequence reads: CATSREVASGRPTNEQFF. The CDR3 bases are TGTGCCACCAGCAGAGAGGTGGCTAGCGGGAGACCGACGAATGAGCAGTTCTTC.

The chain has TRBV29-1 and TRBJ1-3; D is uncertain. The CDR3 consists of 14 residues. The ends were cut back, 4 bases at V and 0 bases at J, with 10 bases in the middle. The germline gives CDR1 SQVTM, CDR2 ANQGSEA. CDR3 in DNA: TGCAGCGTTGGTTACGGCGTCTCTGGAAACACCATATATTTT. It yields the protein CSVGYGVSGNTIYF.

CDR3 DNA: TGCAGCGTGGCAGGACAGGCCCGGGACGAGCAGTACTTC. Amino acid sequence: CSVAGQARDEQYF. V is TRBV29-1 and J is TRBJ2-7; 7 nucleotides agree with TRBD1. V lost 6 bases and J lost 5; bases outside the gene matches: 10. Germline V gives CDR1 SQVTM, CDR2 ANQGSEA. CDR3 length: 13 residues.

There are many counts of this clonotype. V gene TRBV9 combines with J gene TRBJ2-3; D ambiguous. The CDR3 is 14 amino acids. V gave up 0 bases and J gave up 4 bases, with 9 bases separating them. Per the germline V gene, CDR1 is SGDLS and CDR2 is YYNGEE. The CDR3 region has the DNA TGTGCCAGCAGCGTAGTGGCGGTATCAGATACGCAGTATTTT. Protein: CASSVVAVSDTQYF.

The chain carries TRBV11-2 and TRBJ1-2, with a possible D match to TRBD1 (5 bases). Deletions cut 1 base from V and 5 bases from J, with 14 bases between. From germline, CDR1 is SGHAT and CDR2 FQNNGV. The CDR3 has 15 residues. The CDR3, as DNA: TGTGCCAGCAGCTTAGTCTCGGGACGCCAATATGGCTACACCTTC. Residues: CASSLVSGRQYGYTF.